This T cell receptor beta chain is drawn from a study of blood T cells in healthy people across ages. Each of the donors had roughly 9.3 milliliters of peripheral blood drawn into EDTA-treated Vacutainer tubes. There were at least 5 micrograms of total RNA extracted from every sample. General observations from the study: As naive T cell percentage varied, TCR beta diversity correlated strongly with it.

This clonotype turned up a few times. The antigen is not known. CDR3 length: 13 residues. Trimming cost V 3 bases and J 4 bases; bases outside gene matches: 6. Germline V gene lookup returns CDR1 SQVTM and CDR2 ANQGSEA. Primed by a sample-barcoded 5' primer and a J-beta primer mix, a second PCR proceeded for roughly 7 to 11 cycles. A single record per CDR3 protein comes from TCRdb applying MiXCR to the 5' RACE reads. The sample records approximately 760,000 distinct CDR3 sequences, roughly 25% being singletons. Another study also made use of these data, one on T cells of mothers and their children. From that second work: Related mother-child pairs showed slightly higher but non-significant overlap than unrelated pairs.

The source of this sequence is a boy aged 5-17 years in good health. Sample: blood. The chain carries TRBV29-1 and TRBJ2-7; 7 positions agree with TRBD2. CDR3 DNA sequence: TGCAGCGTTGATGGAGGACTAGATTACGAGCAGTACTTC. Protein: CSVDGGLDYEQYF.